This T cell receptor beta chain was observed in a study of shared T cell receptors in the human thymus. TCRdb's table, derived via immunoSEQ multiplex PCR, lists solely in-frame clones and lacks some. The sample records 500,000 to 750,000 clones, approximately 87% being singletons. J was trimmed by 6 bases and V by 1 base; bases with no gene match: 7. The germline gives CDR1 SGHRS, CDR2 YFSETQ. The CDR3 is made up of 15 amino acids. These same records also appear under a second study, on human thymus T cells. That work adds: Healthy Finnish infants undergoing corrective surgery for congenital heart defects were used as donors. Thymic samples were excised during corrective heart operations. Highly overlapping thymic repertoires among unrelated individuals were reported in related research.

This clonotype was sampled from a boy younger than two with a congenital heart defect. V and J are TRBV5-1 and TRBJ2-7; 10 bases map to TRBD1. The sample comprised thymocytes. The CDR3 region has the DNA TGCGCCAGCAGCTTGTGGGGGACAGGGGTCTCCGAGCAGTACTTC. Protein sequence: CASSLWGTGVSEQYF.